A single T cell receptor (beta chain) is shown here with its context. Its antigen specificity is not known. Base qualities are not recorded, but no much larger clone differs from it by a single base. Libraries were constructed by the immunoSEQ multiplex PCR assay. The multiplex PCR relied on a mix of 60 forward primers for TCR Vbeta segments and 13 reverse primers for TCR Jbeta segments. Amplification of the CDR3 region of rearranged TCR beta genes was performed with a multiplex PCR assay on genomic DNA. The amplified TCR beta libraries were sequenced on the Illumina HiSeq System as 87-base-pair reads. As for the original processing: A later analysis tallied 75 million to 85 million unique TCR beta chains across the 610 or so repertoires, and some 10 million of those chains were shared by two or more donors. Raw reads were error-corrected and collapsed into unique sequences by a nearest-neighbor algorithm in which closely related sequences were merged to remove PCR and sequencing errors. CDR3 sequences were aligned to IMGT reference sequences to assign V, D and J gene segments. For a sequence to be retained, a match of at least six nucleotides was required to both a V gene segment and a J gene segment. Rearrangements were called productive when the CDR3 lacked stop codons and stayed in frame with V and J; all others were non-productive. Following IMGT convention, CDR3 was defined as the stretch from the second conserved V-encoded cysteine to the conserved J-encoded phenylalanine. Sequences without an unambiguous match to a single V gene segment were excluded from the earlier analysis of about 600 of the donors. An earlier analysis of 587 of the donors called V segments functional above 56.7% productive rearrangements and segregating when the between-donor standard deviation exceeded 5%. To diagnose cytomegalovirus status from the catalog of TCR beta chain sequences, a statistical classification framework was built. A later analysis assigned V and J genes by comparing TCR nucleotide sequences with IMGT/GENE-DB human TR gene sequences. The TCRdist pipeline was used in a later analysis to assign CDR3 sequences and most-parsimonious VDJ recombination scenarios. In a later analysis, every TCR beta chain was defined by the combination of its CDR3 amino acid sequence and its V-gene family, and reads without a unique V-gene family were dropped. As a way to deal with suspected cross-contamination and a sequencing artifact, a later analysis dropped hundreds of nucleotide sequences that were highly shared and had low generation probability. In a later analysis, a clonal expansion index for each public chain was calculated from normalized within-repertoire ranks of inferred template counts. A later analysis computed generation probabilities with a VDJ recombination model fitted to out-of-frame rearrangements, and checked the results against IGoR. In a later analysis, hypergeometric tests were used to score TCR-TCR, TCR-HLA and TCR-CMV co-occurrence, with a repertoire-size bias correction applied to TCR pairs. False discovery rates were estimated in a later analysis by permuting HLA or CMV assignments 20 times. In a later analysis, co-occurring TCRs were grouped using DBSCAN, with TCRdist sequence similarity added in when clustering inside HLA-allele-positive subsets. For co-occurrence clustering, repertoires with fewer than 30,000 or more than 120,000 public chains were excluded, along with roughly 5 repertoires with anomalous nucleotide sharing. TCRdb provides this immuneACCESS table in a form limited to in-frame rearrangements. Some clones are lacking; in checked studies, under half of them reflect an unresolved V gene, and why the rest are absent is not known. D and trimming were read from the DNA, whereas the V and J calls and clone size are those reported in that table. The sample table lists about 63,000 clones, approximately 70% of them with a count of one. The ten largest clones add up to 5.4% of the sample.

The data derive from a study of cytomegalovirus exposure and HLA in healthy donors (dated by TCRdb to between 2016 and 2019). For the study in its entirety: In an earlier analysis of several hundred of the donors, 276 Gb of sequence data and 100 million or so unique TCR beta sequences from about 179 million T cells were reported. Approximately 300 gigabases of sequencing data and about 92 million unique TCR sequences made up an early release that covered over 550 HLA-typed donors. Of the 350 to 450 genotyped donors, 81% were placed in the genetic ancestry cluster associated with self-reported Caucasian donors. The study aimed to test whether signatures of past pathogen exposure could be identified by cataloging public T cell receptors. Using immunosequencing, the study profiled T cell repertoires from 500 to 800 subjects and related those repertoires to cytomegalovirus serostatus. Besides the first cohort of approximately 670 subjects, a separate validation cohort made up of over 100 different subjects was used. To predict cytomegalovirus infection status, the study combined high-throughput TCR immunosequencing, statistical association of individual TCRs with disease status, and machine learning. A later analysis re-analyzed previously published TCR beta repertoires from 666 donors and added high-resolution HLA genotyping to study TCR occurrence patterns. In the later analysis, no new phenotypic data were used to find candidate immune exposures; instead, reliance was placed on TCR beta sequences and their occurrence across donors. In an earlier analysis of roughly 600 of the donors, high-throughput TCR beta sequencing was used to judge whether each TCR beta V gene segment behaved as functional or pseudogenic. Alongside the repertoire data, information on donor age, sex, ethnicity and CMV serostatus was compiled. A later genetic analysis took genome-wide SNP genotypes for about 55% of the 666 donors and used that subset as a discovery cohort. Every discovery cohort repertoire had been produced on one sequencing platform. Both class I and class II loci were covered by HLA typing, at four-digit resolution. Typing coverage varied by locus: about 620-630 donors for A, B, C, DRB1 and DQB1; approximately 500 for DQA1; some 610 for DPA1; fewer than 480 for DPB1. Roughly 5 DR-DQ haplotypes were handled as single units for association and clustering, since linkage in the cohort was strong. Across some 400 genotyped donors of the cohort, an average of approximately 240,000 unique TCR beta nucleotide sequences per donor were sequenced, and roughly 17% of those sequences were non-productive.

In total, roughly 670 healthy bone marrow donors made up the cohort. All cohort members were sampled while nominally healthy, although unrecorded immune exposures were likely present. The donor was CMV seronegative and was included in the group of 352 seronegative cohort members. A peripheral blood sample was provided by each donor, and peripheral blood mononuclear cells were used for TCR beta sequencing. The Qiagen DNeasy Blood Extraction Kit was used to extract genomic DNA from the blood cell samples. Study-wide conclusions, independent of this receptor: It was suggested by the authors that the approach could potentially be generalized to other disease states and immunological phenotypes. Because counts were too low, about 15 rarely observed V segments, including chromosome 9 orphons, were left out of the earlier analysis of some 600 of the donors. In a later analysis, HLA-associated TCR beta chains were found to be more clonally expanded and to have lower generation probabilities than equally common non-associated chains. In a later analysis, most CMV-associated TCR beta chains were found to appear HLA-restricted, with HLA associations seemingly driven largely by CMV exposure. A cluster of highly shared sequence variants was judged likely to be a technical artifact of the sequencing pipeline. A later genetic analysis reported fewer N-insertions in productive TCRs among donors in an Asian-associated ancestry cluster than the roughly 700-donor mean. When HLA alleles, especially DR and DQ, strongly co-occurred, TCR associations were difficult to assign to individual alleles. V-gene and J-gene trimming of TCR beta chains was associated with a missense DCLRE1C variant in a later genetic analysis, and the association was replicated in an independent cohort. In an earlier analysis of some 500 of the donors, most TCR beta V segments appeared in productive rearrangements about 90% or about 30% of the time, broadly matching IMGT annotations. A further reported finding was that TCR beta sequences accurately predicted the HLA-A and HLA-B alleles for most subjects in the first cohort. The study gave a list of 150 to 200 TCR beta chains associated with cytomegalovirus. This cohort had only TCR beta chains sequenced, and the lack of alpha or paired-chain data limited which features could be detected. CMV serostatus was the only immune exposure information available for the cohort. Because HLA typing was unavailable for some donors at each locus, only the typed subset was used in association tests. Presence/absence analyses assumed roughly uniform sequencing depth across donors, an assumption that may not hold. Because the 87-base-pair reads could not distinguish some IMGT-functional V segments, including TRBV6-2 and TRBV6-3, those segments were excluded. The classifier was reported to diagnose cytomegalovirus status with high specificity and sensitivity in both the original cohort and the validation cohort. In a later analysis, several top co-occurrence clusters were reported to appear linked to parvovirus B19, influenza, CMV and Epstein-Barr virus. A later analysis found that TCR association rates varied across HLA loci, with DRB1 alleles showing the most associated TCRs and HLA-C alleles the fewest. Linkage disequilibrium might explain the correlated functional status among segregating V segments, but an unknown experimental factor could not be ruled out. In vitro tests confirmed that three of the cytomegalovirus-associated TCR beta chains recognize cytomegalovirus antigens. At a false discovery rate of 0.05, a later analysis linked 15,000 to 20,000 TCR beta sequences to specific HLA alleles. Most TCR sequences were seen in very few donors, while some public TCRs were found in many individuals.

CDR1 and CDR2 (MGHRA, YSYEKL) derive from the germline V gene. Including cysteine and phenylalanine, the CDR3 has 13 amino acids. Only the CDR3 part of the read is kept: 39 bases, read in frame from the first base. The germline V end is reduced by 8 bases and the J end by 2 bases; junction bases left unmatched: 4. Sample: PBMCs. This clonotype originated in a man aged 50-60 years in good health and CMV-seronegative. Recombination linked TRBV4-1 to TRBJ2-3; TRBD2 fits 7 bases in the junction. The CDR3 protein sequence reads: CASESGVTDTQYF. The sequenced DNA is TGCGCCAGCGAGAGCGGGGTCACAGATACGCAGTATTTT.